This passage covers 21 T cell receptor beta chains from one sample sequenced in a study of CD8+ T cells in alopecia areata. As the sequencing template, cDNA was produced by extracting RNA and reverse transcribing it. Repertoires were generated with immunoSEQ multiplex PCR, while TCRdb's copy carries only in-frame clones and drops some. The sample shows some 180,000 clones, roughly 60% of them seen only once. The sequences come from CD4+ T cells sorted from blood, collected at week 0. These receptor sequences come from a human donor with alopecia areata.

This clone was seen more than once but under ten times. The gene calls are TRBV7-9 and TRBJ1-1; no firm D call. V shed 1 base and J shed 3 bases, with 12 bases lying between them. Germline lookup yields CDR1 SEHNR and CDR2 FQNEAQ (reference sequence). CDR3 length: 15 amino acids. The CDR3: CASSLGTTPDTEAFF. CDR3 nucleotide sequence: TGTGCCAGCAGCTTAGGCACAACCCCGGACACTGAAGCTTTCTTT.

The chain employs TRBV14 and TRBJ2-1; possibly TRBD2 for D (6 bases). In germline, CDR1 is SGHDN, CDR2 FVKESK. V lost 4 bases, J lost 6 bases, and 7 bases lay in between. This CDR3 contains 12 residues. The DNA for the CDR3 is TGTGCCAGCAGCCTCGGGGGCAATGAGCAGTTCTTC. The encoded protein is CASSLGGNEQFF.

This chain connects TRBV4-1 to TRBJ2-7; perhaps TRBD1 as D (5 bases). Trimming shortened V by 2 bases and J by 0 bases, and 17 bases separated the two germline ends. CDR1 and CDR2 (germline): MGHRA, YSYEKL. The CDR3 runs to 17 residues. The CDR3 reads CASSQPNTHRSSYEQYF. CDR3 bases: TGCGCCAGCAGCCAACCGAACACACACAGGTCCTCCTACGAGCAGTACTTC.

V gene TRBV14 combines with J gene TRBJ2-7, with D tentatively TRBD1 or TRBD2 (6 bases each). The V gene's germline CDR1 is SGHDN and CDR2 FVKESK. The ends were cut back, 4 bases at V and 6 bases at J, with 16 bases in the middle. CDR3 length equals 14 residues. The CDR3 region has the DNA TGTGCCAGCAGCCGATCATCGGGGGCCGGCGAGCAGTACTTC. Protein sequence: CASSRSSGAGEQYF. Variable domain in full (rest from reference TRBV14 and TRBJ2-7): EAGVTQFPSHSVIEKGQTVTLRCDPISGHDNLYWYRRVMGKEIKFLLHFVKESKQDESGMPNNRFLAERTGGTYSTLKVQPAELEDSGVYFCASSRSSGAGEQYFGPGTRLTVT.

The CDR3 DNA is TGCAGCGTTCGAAACCAGGCGAACACCGGGGAGCTGTTTTTT. Residues: CSVRNQANTGELFF. V is TRBV29-1 and J is TRBJ2-2; no clear D. The ends were cut back, 5 bases at V and 0 bases at J, with 10 bases in the middle. The CDR3 runs to 14 residues. CDR1 and CDR2 from the germline V gene are SQVTM and ANQGSEA.

This clone was seen only a few times. The J gene is TRBJ2-7, the V gene TRBV15; TRBD1 agrees at 7 bases. The CDR3 length is 15 residues. Germline lookup yields CDR1 LNHNV and CDR2 YYDKDF (reference sequence). With 0 bases clipped from V and 6 bases from J, the junction kept 8 bases outside the gene matches. The CDR3 DNA follows: TGTGCCACCAGCAGAGATCGACAGGGTGGAGCCGAGCAGTACTTC. It yields the protein CATSRDRQGGAEQYF.

This chain uses TRBV30 with TRBJ1-2, with D unresolved. Trimming shortened V by 0 bases and J by 6 bases, and 14 bases separated the two germline ends. Germline assignment: CDR1 GTSNPN and CDR2 SVGIG (reference sequence). The length of the CDR3 is 14 residues. CDR3 region: CAWSVRLAADGYTF. The CDR3 DNA sequence: TGTGCCTGGAGTGTACGGTTAGCGGCAGATGGCTACACCTTC. Using reference TRBV30 and TRBJ1-2 for the parts outside the CDR3, the full variable domain is SQTIHQWPATLVQPVGSPLSLECTVEGTSNPNLYWYRQAAGRGLQLLFYSVGIGQISSEVPQNLSASRPQDRQFILSSKKLLLSDSGFYLCAWSVRLAADGYTFGSGTRLTVV.

The genes are TRBV29-1 and TRBJ1-2, with 9 bases that match TRBD1. CDR3 size: 14 residues. Per the germline V gene, CDR1 is SQVTM and CDR2 is ANQGSEA. After removal of 4 bases from V and 5 bases from J, the junction contained 8 bases not matched to a gene. CDR3 residues: CSVVMGQGGYGYTF. CDR3 DNA sequence: TGCAGCGTTGTCATGGGACAGGGAGGGTATGGCTACACCTTC.

This chain connects TRBV5-5 to TRBJ2-5, with unresolved D. Germline CDR1 and CDR2: SGHKS and YYEKEE (reference sequence). CDR3 length equals 11 residues. V was trimmed by 1 base and J by 2 bases, leaving 0 bases between them. The CDR3 reads CASSLQETQYF. DNA of the CDR3: TGTGCCAGCAGCTTGCAAGAGACCCAGTACTTC.

V gene TRBV2 combines with J gene TRBJ1-5, with D hard to call. The CDR3 has 13 amino acids. Trimming cost V 7 bases and J 0 bases, with 7 bases left between them. The V gene's germline CDR1 is SNHLY and CDR2 FYNNEI. In DNA, the CDR3 is TGTGCCAGCATTAGGAATAGCAATCAGCCCCAGCATTTT. The encoded protein is CASIRNSNQPQHF. The full variable domain, rest sourced from reference TRBV2 and TRBJ1-5, is EPEVTQTPSHQVTQMGQEVILRCVPISNHLYFYWYRQILGQKVEFLVSFYNNEISEKSEIFDDQFSVERPDGSNFTLKIRSTKLEDSAMYFCASIRNSNQPQHFGDGTRLSIL.

In the case of this clone: Other DNA sequences in the sample encode the same CDR3. The gene calls are TRBV29-1 and TRBJ1-1; TRBD1 is a possible D gene (5 bases). The germline gives CDR1 SQVTM, CDR2 ANQGSEA. The CDR3 is 13 residues long. V dropped 6 bases and J dropped 0 bases, with 11 bases sitting between them. The CDR3 DNA reads as TGCAGCGTAACAGGTGTCATGAACACTGAAGCTTTCTTT. It yields the protein CSVTGVMNTEAFF.

The chain links TRBV19 to TRBJ2-3, with no clear D. Germline V gene sequence: CDR1 LNHDA, CDR2 SQIVND (reference sequence). Trimming stripped 1 base from V and 3 bases from J, with 5 bases between. The CDR3 covers 13 residues. The CDR3 protein is CASSIVGTDTQYF. DNA of the CDR3: TGTGCCAGTAGTATAGTGGGGACAGATACGCAGTATTTT. Combining the CDR3 with reference TRBV19 and TRBJ2-3 gives the whole variable domain DGGITQSPKYLFRKEGQNVTLSCEQNLNHDAMYWYRQDPGQGLRLIYYSQIVNDFQKGDIAEGYSVSREKKESFPLTVTSAQKNPTAFYLCASSIVGTDTQYFGPGTRLTVL.

The chain couples TRBV30 to TRBJ1-1; tentative D call: TRBD1 (5 bases). The V gene lost 4 bases and the J gene lost 4 bases, with 10 bases spanning the gap. The CDR3 spans 12 residues. Per germline, CDR1 GTSNPN and CDR2 SVGIG (reference sequence). CDR3: CAWTMRGTEAFF. The CDR3 nucleotides are TGTGCCTGGACGATGAGGGGCACTGAAGCTTTCTTT. The whole variable domain, remainder taken from reference TRBV30 and TRBJ1-1, is SQTIHQWPATLVQPVGSPLSLECTVEGTSNPNLYWYRQAAGRGLQLLFYSVGIGQISSEVPQNLSASRPQDRQFILSSKKLLLSDSGFYLCAWTMRGTEAFFGQGTRLTVV.

V is TRBV30 and J is TRBJ1-1; D remains ambiguous. The CDR3 has 12 residues. Per the germline V gene, CDR1 is GTSNPN and CDR2 is SVGIG (reference sequence). With 6 bases removed from V and 2 bases from J, the gap between germline ends came to 10 bases. The CDR3 nucleotides read TGTGCCTGTTCAACCGGCAACACTGAAGCTTTCTTT. Its translation is CACSTGNTEAFF.

The chain recombines TRBV10-1 with TRBJ2-2; D is unresolved. Germline-derived CDR1 and CDR2 are WNHNN and SYGVQD (reference sequence). Trimming took 3 bases from V and 5 from J, leaving 4 bases between them. The CDR3 has 12 residues. The CDR3 loop is CASSERTGELFF. CDR3 DNA sequence: TGCGCCAGCAGTGAAAGAACCGGGGAGCTGTTTTTT.

This chain connects TRBV30 to TRBJ2-7; no definite D call. Trimming shortened V by 2 bases and J by 6 bases, and 8 bases separated the two germline ends. The CDR3 runs 11 residues. CDR1 GTSNPN and CDR2 SVGIG come from the germline V gene (reference sequence). The CDR3 sequence is CAWSLKTEQYF. In DNA, the CDR3 is TGTGCCTGGAGTCTAAAAACCGAGCAGTACTTC.

This chain connects TRBV29-1 to TRBJ1-2; tentative D call: TRBD1 (6 bases). This CDR3 spans 14 amino acids. Trimming took 2 bases from V and 7 from J, leaving 17 bases between them. Germline-derived CDR1 and CDR2 are SQVTM and ANQGSEA. This CDR3 is CSVESGQGISGYTF. CDR3 nucleotides: TGCAGCGTTGAAAGTGGGCAGGGGATTAGTGGCTACACCTTC.

The V and J genes are TRBV15 and TRBJ1-2; D possibly corresponds to TRBD1 (6 bases). CDR3 length equals 13 residues. Between the trimmed V and J ends, which lost 5 bases and 6 bases, there was a span of 13 bases. The germline CDR1 and CDR2 sequences are LNHNV and YYDKDF (reference sequence). CDR3 sequence (DNA): TGTGCCACCAGCCAGCAGGGGAGGGATGGCTACACCTTC. Its protein is CATSQQGRDGYTF.

The chain carries TRBV29-1 and TRBJ2-2; D remains ambiguous. The CDR3 loop spans 15 amino acids. V shed 6 bases and J shed 4 bases, with 18 bases lying between them. CDR1 SQVTM and CDR2 ANQGSEA come from the germline V gene. CDR3 in amino acids: CSVSIPSILTGELFF. The CDR3 DNA reads as TGCAGCGTCTCGATCCCGAGTATTCTCACCGGGGAGCTGTTTTTT.

This chain connects TRBV29-1 to TRBJ2-5; 7 bases are a match to TRBD1. Per germline, CDR1 SQVTM and CDR2 ANQGSEA. The CDR3 is 14 amino acids. J lost 1 base, V lost 5 bases, and 7 bases had no gene match. The CDR3: CSVLQQGTQETQYF. CDR3 DNA sequence: TGCAGCGTTTTACAACAGGGGACCCAAGAGACCCAGTACTTC.

The V call is TRBV27, the J call TRBJ2-7; 8 nucleotides match TRBD1. The germline CDR1 and CDR2 sequences are MNHEY and SMNVEV (reference sequence). The trim removed 2 bases at V and 6 bases at J, leaving 12 bases unmatched. The CDR3 spans 16 residues. CDR3 sequence: CASSLTPPKTGAEQYF. Written as DNA, the CDR3 is TGTGCCAGCAGTTTAACCCCACCGAAGACAGGGGCCGAGCAGTACTTC.